The rows below give T cell receptor beta chains drawn from one sample of a study of T cell responses to AZD1222 COVID-19 vaccine. TCRdb keeps only in-frame clones here, not all; method: immunoSEQ multiplex PCR. The sample shows about 120,000 clones, around nine tenths of them seen only once. The sample in question was peripheral blood, obtained on day 0 of AZD1222 vaccination. The receptors were gathered from an adult in good health. The CDR3 runs from the conserved cysteine through the conserved F or W. A D gene is named only where the DNA matches it firmly. For some rows the clone size is stated as once, few or many, or as a class when expanded; others skip it.

D gene	V gene	clone size	J gene	CDR3 protein	CDR3 DNA
-	TRBV6-1	-	TRBJ2-3	CASSEQAFGGSDTQYF	TGTGCCAGCAGTGAACAGGCCTTCGGCGGGTCAGATACGCAGTATTTT
-	TRBV10-1	few	TRBJ2-7	CASSESGSSYEQYF	TGCGCCAGCAGTGAGTCAGGGAGCTCCTACGAGCAGTACTTC
TRBD1	TRBV10-1	-	TRBJ2-5	CASSEPRQGWQETQYF	TGCGCCAGCAGTGAGCCTCGACAGGGGTGGCAAGAGACCCAGTACTTC
TRBD1	TRBV5-1	-	TRBJ2-4	CASSPTGDAKNIQYF	TGCGCCAGCAGCCCGACAGGGGACGCCAAAAACATTCAGTACTTC
TRBD1	TRBV6-5	-	TRBJ2-7	CASRGTGGIEQYF	TGTGCCAGCAGGGGGACAGGGGGCATCGAGCAGTACTTC
-	TRBV6-5	-	TRBJ2-2	CASLRGFGSGELFF	TGTGCCAGCCTAAGGGGGTTCGGGAGCGGGGAGCTGTTTTTT
-	TRBV6-4	-	TRBJ1-1	CASSVEPNTEAFF	TGTGCCAGCAGTGTGGAGCCGAACACTGAAGCTTTCTTT
TRBD1	TRBV28	-	TRBJ1-2	CASRTGTGSGYTF	TGTGCCAGCAGGACCGGGACAGGGTCTGGCTACACCTTC
TRBD2	TRBV27	-	TRBJ2-1	CASTGEGLAGVGRNEQFF	TGTGCCAGCACGGGGGAGGGACTAGCGGGAGTTGGTCGCAATGAGCAGTTCTTC
-	TRBV10-3	-	TRBJ2-7	CAITHSGGGGEQYF	TGTGCCATCACCCATTCCGGTGGGGGCGGCGAGCAGTACTTC